Below, one TCR beta chain is given with its context. Its specific antigen is unknown. Base-call qualities are not available, and no considerably larger clone is one nucleotide away. Library preparation used the immunoSEQ multiplex PCR assay. Held by TCRdb, this immuneACCESS table contains in-frame sequences only and omits some clones. Under half of the omission traces to an unresolved V gene where checked; the cause of the rest is unknown. This sample is represented by tens of thousands of clones; approximately 95% of them were singletons. The ten largest clones capture more than 0.35% of the sample. V loses 0 bases of germline sequence and J loses 2 bases, and the interval between the two ends is 11 bases. The CDR3 covers 15 residues, taking in both the cysteine and the phenylalanine. The retained sequence is limited to the CDR3, 45 bases, with the frame set at the first base. The CDR1 and CDR2 encoded by the germline V gene are ENHRY and SYGVKD.

This entry comes from a study of technical replicates of blood from a handful of donors (dated by TCRdb to about 2017). This receptor chain uses TRBV10-3 and TRBJ2-7; TRBD2 is perhaps the D gene, given 5 matching bases. The origin of this receptor is a human donor in good health. Sequencing input: T cells isolated from PBMCs. The DNA reads TGTGCCATCAGTGAGTCGTCGGGATCCCCCTACGAGCAGTACTTC. The encoded protein is CAISESSGSPYEQYF.